These T cell receptor beta chains were read from a single sample in a study of CD8 T cells in ankylosing spondylitis. TCRdb analysed the 5' RACE reads with MiXCR anew, one entry per CDR3 protein. The sample holds hundreds of thousands of distinct CDR3 sequences; 12% are singletons and the top ten take about 0.5%. The sequenced material came from blood, either unsorted or a sorted T cell fraction (not recorded which). The source of these receptors is a male donor with ankylosing spondylitis. CDR3s include the opening cysteine and the closing phenylalanine or tryptophan. The D gene is left open where the match is weak. The listing skips clone size in some rows; elsewhere it reads once, few, many or a size class.

cdr3_length j_call clone_size v_call d_call cdr3_nt cdr3_aa
11 TRBJ2-2 many TRBV29-1 NA TGCAGCGGCAAAGGGGATGGGGAGCTGTTTTTT CSGKGDGELFF
13 TRBJ2-1 few TRBV10-1 NA TGCGCCAGCAGAACGGACGGATACAATGAGCAGTTCTTC CASRTDGYNEQFF
16 TRBJ2-2 few TRBV7-2 NA TGTGCCAGCAGCGGGCAACTAGCATGGGTCGCCGGGGAGCTGTTTTTT CASSGQLAWVAGELFF
14 TRBJ1-2 once TRBV18 NA TGTGCCAGCTCACCAAGACGGGATCACTATGGCTACACCTTC CASSPRRDHYGYTF
14 TRBJ2-5 few TRBV20-1 TRBD2 TGCAGTGCTAATCTCCTAGCGGGGGCTGAGACCCAGTACTTC CSANLLAGAETQYF
16 TRBJ2-1 many TRBV12-3/TRBV12-4 TRBD2 TGTGCCAGCAGTTTAGGTCAGGCGGGGGGGCTGCGGGAGCAGTTCTTC CASSLGQAGGLREQFF
14 TRBJ1-5 NA TRBV11-2 NA TGTGCCAGCAGCCAGACAGGCGGGGATCAGCCCCAGCATTTT CASSQTGGDQPQHF
18 TRBJ2-3 NA TRBV10-2 TRBD2 TGCGCCGCACGCCTTTTTAGCTGGAGCGGGGGGAGCACAGATACGCAGTATTTT CAARLFSWSGGSTDTQYF
13 TRBJ1-5 many TRBV6-5 NA TGTGCCAGCAGTTACCGACCCGATCAGCCCCAGCATTTT CASSYRPDQPQHF
14 TRBJ1-2 few TRBV2 NA TGTGCCAGCAGTGAGTTTCCTCAGGCCTATGGCTACACCTTC CASSEFPQAYGYTF
13 TRBJ2-5 many TRBV29-1 TRBD1 TGCAGCGTTGAAACAGGGGGCCGAGAGACCCAGTACTTC CSVETGGRETQYF
12 TRBJ2-3 few TRBV30 TRBD1 TGTGCCTGGGGACAGGAGACAGATACGCAGTATTTT CAWGQETDTQYF
13 TRBJ2-1 few TRBV20-1 NA TGCAGTGCTAGAGCGGGAATGATCAATGAGCAGTTCTTC CSARAGMINEQFF
15 TRBJ2-7 few TRBV10-1 NA TGCGCCAGCAGTGAGTCGATGGGTATGCCCTTGGCGGAGTACTTC CASSESMGMPLAEYF
13 TRBJ1-2 many TRBV20-1 TRBD1 TGCAGTGCGACCCCAGGGGGCCACTATGGCTACACCTTC CSATPGGHYGYTF
13 TRBJ1-2 NA TRBV7-9 NA TGTGCCAGCAGCCCGGGACAAATTTTTGGCTACACCTTC CASSPGQIFGYTF
12 TRBJ2-1 NA TRBV6-5 TRBD2 TGTGCCAGCAGTGTTCTGTGGGGGGGGAAGTTCTTC CASSVLWGGKFF
16 TRBJ2-7 few TRBV7-2 NA TGTGCCAGCAGCTATCATAGGACGGCGGCTCCCTACGAGCAGTACTTC CASSYHRTAAPYEQYF
17 TRBJ1-4 once TRBV2 NA TGTGCCAGCAGCCGGCGCCGGAAAAGGGAAACTAATGAAAAACTGTTTTTT CASSRRRKRETNEKLFF
13 TRBJ2-7 NA TRBV20-1 TRBD2 TGCAGTGCTATGGAACTAGCGGGCTACGAGCAGTACTTC CSAMELAGYEQYF